This T cell receptor (beta chain) was recovered during a study of T cell changes during pregnancy in multiple sclerosis. Repertoires were generated with immunoSEQ multiplex PCR, while TCRdb's copy carries only in-frame clones and drops some. Of 80,000 to 95,000 clones in the sample, roughly 93% are singletons; the top ten hold 1.3% to 1.5%. CDR3 length: 17 amino acids. V was clipped by 0 bases and J by 5 bases; unmatched bases: 8. Germline V gives CDR1 LNHNV, CDR2 YYDKDF (reference sequence). The V and J genes are TRBV15 and TRBJ2-1, with TRBD1 matching 9 bases. The sequence came from a female donor in good health, enrolled as a control in a pregnancy study. The source material was peripheral blood, sampled in the third trimester of pregnancy. CDR3 in DNA: TGTGCCACCAGCAGAGATCTGGGACAGGGAGGCCACAATGAGCAGTTCTTC. Translated: CATSRDLGQGGHNEQFF.